The 8 T cell receptor beta chains listed next were all sequenced from one sample in a study of blood T cell repertoires in COVID-19. Libraries were prepared by immunoSEQ multiplex PCR; TCRdb keeps only in-frame clonotypes and omits some of them. The data hold over 250,000 clones, with approximately 90% observed a single time. The sequenced material came from PBMCs or T cells enriched from blood (not recorded which). These receptors came from a woman aged 25-40 years who had recovered from COVID-19.

This rearrangement joins TRBV2 to TRBJ1-2, with TRBD1 matching over 9 bases. The V segment lost 1 base and the J segment 7 bases; nucleotides outside the gene matches: 4. The germline CDR1 and CDR2 sequences are SNHLY and FYNNEI. This CDR3 region has 14 residues. The CDR3 coding sequence is TGTGCCAGCAGTGAAGGGGACAGGGTAGGTGGCTACACCTTC. It specifies CASSEGDRVGGYTF. Filled out from reference TRBV2 and TRBJ1-2, the complete variable domain reads EPEVTQTPSHQVTQMGQEVILRCVPISNHLYFYWYRQILGQKVEFLVSFYNNEISEKSEIFDDQFSVERPDGSNFTLKIRSTKLEDSAMYFCASSEGDRVGGYTFGSGTRLTVV.

The chain carries TRBV6-5 and TRBJ1-2; maybe TRBD1 (6 bases). Per the germline V gene, CDR1 is MNHEY and CDR2 is SVGAGI. The CDR3 length is 14 residues. The V end lost 7 bases, the J end lost 1 base, and 13 bases lay between the germline ends. DNA for the CDR3: TGTGCCAGCACCAGCCGGACAGATAACTATGGCTACACCTTC. It yields the protein CASTSRTDNYGYTF.

The J gene is TRBJ2-5, the V gene TRBV9; possibly TRBD1 for D (6 bases). The V and J ends lost 2 bases and 5 bases respectively, with 19 bases between them. Germline V CDR1 and CDR2: SGDLS, YYNGEE. This CDR3 has 16 amino acids. DNA for the CDR3: TGTGCCAGCAGCGTCGAGACAGGAAAGTCGAAGGAGACCCAGTACTTC. This gives the protein CASSVETGKSKETQYF.

The genes are TRBV5-8 and TRBJ1-5, with D unresolved. This CDR3 contains 16 residues. V lost 3 bases to trimming and J lost 2 bases, with 15 bases between them. Germline CDR1 SGHTS, CDR2 YDEGEE. The CDR3 sequence is CASSSAVRVRNQPQHF. The DNA for the CDR3 is TGTGCCAGCAGCTCAGCCGTACGGGTACGCAATCAGCCCCAGCATTTT.

The chain recombines TRBV10-3 with TRBJ2-5; no clear D. Germline assignment: CDR1 ENHRY and CDR2 SYGVKD. With 10 bases removed from V and 5 bases from J, the gap between germline ends came to 17 bases. The CDR3 spans 13 residues. CDR3 protein: CATTFGPRETQYF. The CDR3 coding sequence is TGTGCCACTACGTTTGGTCCGAGGGAGACCCAGTACTTC.

This chain connects TRBV7-9 to TRBJ2-1; 14 nucleotides match TRBD2. V trimming: 10 bases; J trimming: 4 bases; junction bases outside the gene matches: 9. The CDR3 has 16 amino acids. Per the germline V gene, CDR1 is SEHNR and CDR2 is FQNEAQ (reference sequence). CDR3 sequence reads: CAIQTSGRAGYNEQFF. DNA for the CDR3: TGTGCCATCCAGACTAGCGGGAGGGCCGGATACAATGAGCAGTTCTTC.

In nucleotides, the CDR3 is TGTGCCAGCAGTCCAGGGGGCGTTGGGACCTACGAGCAGTACTTC. It yields the protein CASSPGGVGTYEQYF. V is TRBV7-9 and J is TRBJ2-7, with 8 bases that match TRBD1. V was clipped by 6 bases and J by 2 bases; unmatched bases: 9. CDR1 and CDR2 (germline): SEHNR, FQNEAQ (reference sequence). The CDR3 extends over 15 amino acids.

The rearrangement links TRBV27 to TRBJ1-2, with D uncertain. The CDR3 spans 13 residues. V lost 3 bases to trimming and J lost 2 bases, with 7 bases between them. CDR1 is MNHEY and CDR2 is SMNVEV in the germline V gene (reference sequence). CDR3 sequence (DNA): TGTGCCAGCAGTTTCAATTCAAACTATGGCTACACCTTC. This gives the protein CASSFNSNYGYTF.